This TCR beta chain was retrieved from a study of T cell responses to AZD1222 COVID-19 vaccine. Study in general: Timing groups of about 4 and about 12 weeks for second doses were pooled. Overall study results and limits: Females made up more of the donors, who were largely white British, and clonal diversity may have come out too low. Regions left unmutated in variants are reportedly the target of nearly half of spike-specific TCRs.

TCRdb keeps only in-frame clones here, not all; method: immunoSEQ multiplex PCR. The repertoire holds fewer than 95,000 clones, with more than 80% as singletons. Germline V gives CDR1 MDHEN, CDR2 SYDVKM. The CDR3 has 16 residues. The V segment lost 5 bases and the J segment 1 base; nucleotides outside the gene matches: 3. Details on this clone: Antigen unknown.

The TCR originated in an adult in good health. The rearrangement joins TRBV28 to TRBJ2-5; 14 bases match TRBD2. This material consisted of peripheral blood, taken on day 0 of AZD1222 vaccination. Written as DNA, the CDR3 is TGTGCCAGCAGTCGACTAGCGGGAGGGCCCCAAGAGACCCAGTACTTC. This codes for CASSRLAGGPQETQYF.